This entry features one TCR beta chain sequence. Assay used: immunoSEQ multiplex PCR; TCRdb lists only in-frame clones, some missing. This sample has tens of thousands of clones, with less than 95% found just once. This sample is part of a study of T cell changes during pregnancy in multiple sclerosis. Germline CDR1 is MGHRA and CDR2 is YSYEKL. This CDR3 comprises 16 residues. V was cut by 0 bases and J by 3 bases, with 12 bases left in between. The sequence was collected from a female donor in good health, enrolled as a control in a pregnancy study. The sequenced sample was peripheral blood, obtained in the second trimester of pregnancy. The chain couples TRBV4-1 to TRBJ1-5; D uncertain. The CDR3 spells CASSQEAGTNNQPQHF. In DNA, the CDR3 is TGCGCCAGCAGCCAAGAGGCAGGCACGAACAATCAGCCCCAGCATTTT.